This T cell receptor beta chain was profiled in a study of T cell repertoires in cytomegalovirus infection. Whole-study context: Indications of both CMV infection and matching HLA type were provided by public TCR beta signatures.

Per the germline V gene, CDR1 is MNHEY and CDR2 is SMNVEV (reference sequence). The CDR3 covers 14 residues. The trim removed 10 bases at V and 5 bases at J, leaving 6 bases unmatched. Via MiXCR, TCRdb re-called the reads, giving one row per CDR3 protein. Altogether under 200,000 distinct CDR3 sequences are present, 8.5% to 10% being singletons, with the ten largest covering about 4.2%. In its sample, this clonotype was seen a few times. The chain couples TRBV27 to TRBJ2-1; 12 nucleotides match TRBD2. The sample consisted of PBMCs. This TCR derives from a human donor in good health (CMV status not recorded). Some clones in this sample may be carry-over from other donors' samples. Written as DNA, the CDR3 is TGTGCCACCGCACTAGCGGGGGGACACAATGAGCAGTTCTTC. Protein sequence: CATALAGGHNEQFF.